This entry describes one TCR beta chain. This sample stems from a study of cytomegalovirus exposure and HLA in healthy donors. PCR primers comprised 60 Vbeta and 13 Jbeta primers. Assay used: immunoSEQ multiplex PCR; TCRdb lists only in-frame clones, some missing. The table shows 150,000 to 200,000 clones, with roughly 82% occurring only once. CDR3 length equals 17 residues. Germline V gives CDR1 KGHSH, CDR2 LQKENI. The trim removed 5 bases at V and 2 bases at J, leaving 10 bases unmatched. The sequencing input was PBMCs. The clonotype was recovered from a man in his forties in good health and CMV-seronegative. The V gene is TRBV18, the J gene TRBJ2-7; TRBD2 agrees at 12 bases. CDR3 sequence reads: CASSSSSLAGGTYEQYF. The CDR3 DNA sequence: TGTGCCAGCTCATCATCCTCCCTAGCGGGAGGGACCTACGAGCAGTACTTC.